Listed here are 25 T cell receptor beta chains from one sample, sequenced in a study of T cell responses to AZD1222 COVID-19 vaccine. Sequencing was performed with immunoSEQ multiplex PCR; in TCRdb, only in-frame clones are kept and a portion is missing. The sample lists about 130,000 clones, around 90% occurring once. The material sequenced was peripheral blood, taken on day 0 of MenACWY control vaccination. These receptors originate from an adult in good health.

This clone was detected only a few times. CDR3 loop: CASREDAANYGYTF. CDR3 bases: TGCGCCAGCAGGGAGGACGCTGCTAACTATGGCTACACCTTC. The chain uses TRBV5-1 and TRBJ1-2; no reliable D call. The V gene lost 5 bases and the J gene lost 0 bases, with 11 bases spanning the gap. This CDR3 is built from 14 residues. Germline V lookup: CDR1 SGHRS, CDR2 YFSETQ. Complete variable domain (other parts from reference TRBV5-1 and TRBJ1-2): KAGVTQTPRYLIKTRGQQVTLSCSPISGHRSVSWYQQTPGQGLQFLFEYFSETQRNKGNFPGRFSGRQFSNSRSEMNVSTLELGDSALYLCASREDAANYGYTFGSGTRLTVV.

This chain links TRBV6-2 or TRBV6-3 with TRBJ1-6; 9 bases map to TRBD1. The V gene end was trimmed by 1 base and the J gene end by 8 bases; junction bases not matched to a gene: 3. CDR1 MNHEY and CDR2 SVGEGT come from the germline V gene. The CDR3 is 15 residues long. CDR3 in DNA: TGTGCCAGCAGTTACTTACAGGGGGCCTATTCACCCCTCCACTTT. This codes for CASSYLQGAYSPLHF.

This sequence joins TRBV15 and TRBJ1-1; 7 nucleotides align to TRBD1. The CDR3 is 13 residues long. V shed 5 bases and J 5 bases; nucleotides not matched to a gene: 5. Germline V gives CDR1 LNHNV, CDR2 YYDKDF (reference sequence). CDR3 in DNA: TGTGCCACCAGCGGCGACAGGGAGACTGAAGCTTTCTTT. This gives the protein CATSGDRETEAFF.

The count of this clone is one. The chain joins TRBV13 to TRBJ2-2; D gene unclear. V lost 5 bases and J 8 bases, leaving 15 bases between the germline ends. The CDR3 extends over 14 amino acids. Germline CDR1 and CDR2: PRHDT and FYEKMQ (reference sequence). The CDR3 loop is CASSRATRPGELFF. The CDR3 bases are TGTGCCAGCAGCCGGGCCACGCGTCCTGGGGAGCTGTTTTTT.

V usage is TRBV10-3 and J usage is TRBJ2-1; D perhaps matches TRBD1 (5 bases). Trimming removed 0 bases from V and 0 bases from J, with 9 bases in between. Germline CDR1 ENHRY, CDR2 SYGVKD. The CDR3 covers 16 residues. CDR3 bases: TGTGCCATCAGTGAGTCTACAGGTGGCTCCTACAATGAGCAGTTCTTC. It is translated as CAISESTGGSYNEQFF.

The chain joins TRBV10-1 to TRBJ1-5; possibly TRBD1 for D (5 bases). Trimming removed 6 bases from V and 4 bases from J, with 13 bases in between. The CDR3 contains 14 residues. Germline V gives CDR1 WNHNN, CDR2 SYGVQD (reference sequence). The CDR3 DNA follows: TGCGCCAGCAGATCGGGGGGGAGTAATCAGCCCCAGCATTTT. It specifies CASRSGGSNQPQHF.

V is TRBV15 and J is TRBJ1-6; no reliable D call. Germline-derived CDR1 and CDR2 are LNHNV and YYDKDF (reference sequence). Trimming took off 0 bases at V and 6 bases at J, with 12 bases between the two ends. The CDR3 has 16 residues. DNA for the CDR3: TGTGCCACCAGCAGAGATCTGGGCAGACTTAATTCACCCCTCCACTTT. It codes for CATSRDLGRLNSPLHF.

V is TRBV7-6 and J is TRBJ2-1; TRBD2 matches at 11 bases. CDR3 length equals 15 residues. V was clipped by 5 bases and J by 8 bases; unmatched bases: 8. CDR1 is SGHVS, CDR2 FNYEAQ, per germline. The CDR3 reads CASSVTSGSWDEQFF. CDR3 nucleotide sequence: TGTGCCAGCAGCGTCACTAGCGGGAGTTGGGATGAGCAGTTCTTC.

The chain recombines TRBV28 with TRBJ1-2, with 8 positions matching TRBD1. The V segment lost 8 bases and the J segment 3 bases; nucleotides outside the gene matches: 8. CDR1 MDHEN and CDR2 SYDVKM come from the germline V gene. This CDR3 has 14 residues. The CDR3 sequence: CASVVTGADYGYTF. The CDR3 DNA reads TGTGCCAGCGTTGTGACAGGGGCTGACTATGGCTACACCTTC.

The gene calls are TRBV7-9 and TRBJ1-3, with 7 bases aligning to TRBD1. CDR1 and CDR2 from the germline V gene are SEHNR and FQNEAQ (reference sequence). The CDR3 is 19 residues long. The ends lost 1 base at V and 0 bases at J; junction bases unmatched: 12. The CDR3 sequence is CASSLVLGGGGPSGNTIYF. CDR3 in DNA: TGTGCCAGCAGCTTAGTCCTAGGGGGCGGCGGACCCTCTGGAAACACCATATATTTT.

This clone was counted once. V gene TRBV28 combines with J gene TRBJ2-7, with D perhaps matching TRBD1 (6 bases). V lost 5 bases, J lost 3 bases, and 11 bases lay in between. Germline assignment: CDR1 MDHEN and CDR2 SYDVKM. This CDR3 has 13 amino acids. CDR3 protein: CASSPGQYYEQYV. The CDR3 DNA follows: TGTGCCAGCAGTCCCGGACAGTACTACGAGCAGTACGTC.

The J gene is TRBJ2-1, the V gene TRBV14; 10 nucleotides align to TRBD2. The CDR3 is made up of 16 amino acids. The germline gives CDR1 SGHDN, CDR2 FVKESK. V shed 3 bases, J shed 7 bases, and the junction held 9 bases outside the gene matches. CDR3: CASSQGAGGLLNEQFF. The CDR3 DNA follows: TGTGCCAGCAGCCAGGGAGCGGGGGGGCTTCTAAATGAGCAGTTCTTC. Full variable domain (rest looked up from reference TRBV14 and TRBJ2-1): EAGVTQFPSHSVIEKGQTVTLRCDPISGHDNLYWYRRVMGKEIKFLLHFVKESKQDESGMPNNRFLAERTGGTYSTLKVQPAELEDSGVYFCASSQGAGGLLNEQFFGPGTRLTVL.

The chain has TRBV5-1 and TRBJ1-5; D is undetermined. CDR1 and CDR2 (germline): SGHRS, YFSETQ. V was pared by 2 bases and J by 2 bases, with 8 bases between. The CDR3 is 14 amino acids. CDR3 coding DNA: TGCGCCAGCAGCTTATACCCGGGCAATCAGCCCCAGCATTTT. Its translation is CASSLYPGNQPQHF.

The gene calls are TRBV15 and TRBJ1-4; TRBD1 aligns across 7 bases. The CDR3 sequence is 14 residues long. V shed 3 bases, J shed 14 bases, and the junction held 12 bases outside the gene matches. The germline V gene has CDR1 LNHNV and CDR2 YYDKDF (reference sequence). CDR3 sequence: CATSRITGTVGLFF. Here the CDR3 DNA reads TGTGCCACCAGCAGGATAACCGGGACAGTGGGTCTGTTTTTT. Drawing the rest from reference TRBV15 and TRBJ1-4, the complete variable domain is DAMVIQNPRYQVTQFGKPVTLSCSQTLNHNVMYWYQQKSSQAPKLLFHYYDKDFNNEADTPDNFQSRRPNTSFCFLDIRSPGLGDTAMYLCATSRITGTVGLFFGSGTQLSVL.

The gene calls are TRBV3-1 (or the pseudogene TRBV3-2) and TRBJ1-6, with D unresolved. V gave up 4 bases and J gave up 10 bases, with 20 bases separating them. There are 16 residues in the CDR3. The germline V gene encodes CDR1 LGHDT and CDR2 YNNKEL (reference sequence). In DNA form, the CDR3 reads TGTGCCAGCAGCCTCGGTGTGCCACCTGGCGACTCACCCCTCCACTTT. This codes for CASSLGVPPGDSPLHF.

This chain uses TRBV6-5 with TRBJ1-3, with D hard to call. The germline CDR1 and CDR2 sequences are MNHEY and SVGAGI. The CDR3 spans 12 residues. Trimming cost V 6 bases and J 2 bases, with 5 bases left between them. CDR3 nucleotides: TGTGCCAGCAGCAAAACTGGAAACACCATATATTTT. It is translated as CASSKTGNTIYF.

The genes are TRBV7-9 and TRBJ2-7; 12 bases line up with TRBD2. Trimming at V came to 5 bases and at J to 2 bases, leaving 1 base not matched to a gene. The CDR3 has 14 residues. CDR1 SEHNR and CDR2 FQNEAQ come from the germline V gene (reference sequence). The CDR3 DNA reads as TGTGCCAGCAGCCGGACTAGCGGGACCTACGAGCAGTACTTC. Its protein is CASSRTSGTYEQYF.

This chain links TRBV5-1 with TRBJ1-6; tentatively, D is TRBD1 (6 bases). The germline gives CDR1 SGHRS, CDR2 YFSETQ. Trimming left V 2 bases short and J 9 bases short, with 12 bases between. This CDR3 contains 14 residues. DNA for the CDR3: TGCGCCAGCAGCTTAACGGGGGCAGGTTCACCCCTCCACTTT. This sequence encodes CASSLTGAGSPLHF.

The rearrangement joins TRBV28 to TRBJ2-3, with a tentative D call TRBD1 (5 bases). CDR3 size: 15 residues. The V end was cut by 6 bases, the J end by 0 bases, with 13 bases between. Per the germline V gene, CDR1 is MDHEN and CDR2 is SYDVKM. For the CDR3, the DNA is TGTGCCAGCAGAGGATGGACAACTAGCACAGATACGCAGTATTTT. It codes for CASRGWTTSTDTQYF. The full variable domain, with the rest looked up from reference TRBV28 and TRBJ2-3, is DVKVTQSSRYLVKRTGEKVFLECVQDMDHENMFWYRQDPGLGLRLIYFSYDVKMKEKGDIPEGYSVSREKKERFSLILESASTNQTSMYLCASRGWTTSTDTQYFGPGTRLTVL.

This clone has just one count. The chain carries TRBV2 and TRBJ1-5; D is undetermined. In germline, CDR1 is SNHLY, CDR2 FYNNEI. Between the trimmed V and J ends, which lost 0 bases and 0 bases, there was a span of 6 bases. CDR3 length: 15 amino acids. The CDR3 spells CASSEAAGSNQPQHF. The CDR3 DNA follows: TGTGCCAGCAGTGAAGCGGCGGGTAGCAATCAGCCCCAGCATTTT.

The rearrangement links TRBV28 to TRBJ1-2; 9 positions match TRBD1. The CDR3 consists of 15 residues. Germline lookup yields CDR1 MDHEN and CDR2 SYDVKM. J lost 1 base, V lost 3 bases, and 3 bases had no gene match. CDR3 amino acids: CASSFGDRDNYGYTF. The DNA for the CDR3 is TGTGCCAGCAGTTTCGGGGACAGGGATAACTATGGCTACACCTTC.

The table lists this clone with a few counts. The chain is built from TRBV28 and TRBJ1-5; D is unclear. The CDR3 runs to 16 residues. Germline CDR1 is MDHEN and CDR2 is SYDVKM. Deletions cut 1 base from V and 2 bases from J, with 12 bases between. The CDR3 spells CASSLLKGGGNQPQHF. DNA for the CDR3: TGTGCCAGCAGTTTATTAAAGGGAGGAGGCAATCAGCCCCAGCATTTT.

The chain employs TRBV6-5 and TRBJ2-2; the D gene could be TRBD1 or TRBD2 (5 bases each). CDR3 size: 14 residues. V was cut by 10 bases and J by 6 bases, with 18 bases left in between. Germline values: CDR1 MNHEY, CDR2 SVGAGI. CDR3 region: CATTGTSAPGELFF. For the CDR3, the DNA is TGTGCCACGACCGGGACGTCCGCCCCCGGGGAGCTGTTTTTT.

The chain carries TRBV7-6 and TRBJ2-5; 7 bases are a match to TRBD1. The J segment lost 4 bases and the V segment lost 4 bases, leaving 6 bases of the junction unmatched. Germline CDR1 reads SGHVS; CDR2 reads FNYEAQ. CDR3 length: 14 residues. CDR3 nucleotides: TGTGCCAGCAGCTCTAGAAGACAGGGAGAGACCCAGTACTTC. Protein product: CASSSRRQGETQYF.

With regard to this clone: At the DNA level, this CDR3 is encoded by other sequences in the same sample as well. The chain carries TRBV24-1 and TRBJ2-2, with 8 bases matching TRBD1. J gave up 4 bases and V 7 bases, and 4 bases lay outside the gene matches. Germline CDR1 reads KGHDR; CDR2 reads SFDVKD. The CDR3 extends over 14 amino acids. In DNA, the CDR3 is TGTGCCACCAGAGGACAGGGTGCCACCGGGGAGCTGTTTTTT. Translation: CATRGQGATGELFF.